In its sample, the clone carrying this T cell receptor (beta chain) was seen a few times. These data come from a study of PD-L1 blockade in urothelial cancer. V was trimmed by 4 bases and J by 2 bases, leaving 18 bases between them. CDR3 length equals 16 residues. Germline V gene sequence: CDR1 SGHTA, CDR2 FQGNSA. Time point given: pretreatment peripheral blood. The data were produced by immunoSEQ multiplex PCR, yet TCRdb's version contains in-frame clones alone and is incomplete. The sample includes roughly 67,000 clones, roughly 86% of them seen just once. This material consisted of PBMCs, taken around atezolizumab (anti-PD-L1) treatment. The receptor comes from a man between 60 and 75 years old with urothelial cancer. V gene TRBV7-2 combines with J gene TRBJ2-7; TRBD1 might be the D (5 bases). CDR3: CASSSSRFIRAYEQYF. The CDR3, as DNA: TGTGCCAGCAGCTCCTCACGATTCATCAGGGCCTACGAGCAGTACTTC.